A single sample is the source of the 24 T cell receptor beta chains below, sequenced in a study of PD-1 blockade in mismatch repair-deficient tumors. Method: immunoSEQ multiplex PCR; TCRdb's copy keeps in-frame clones and lacks some. This table holds around 49,000 clones, over 75% found once. The sequences come from PBMCs, collected before pembrolizumab treatment. The receptors come from an adult with mismatch repair-deficient cancer.

The rearrangement uses TRBV9 and TRBJ2-3; D not certain. Per germline, CDR1 SGDLS and CDR2 YYNGEE. The CDR3 is made up of 15 amino acids. V gave up 3 bases and J gave up 2 bases, with 13 bases separating them. Here the CDR3 reads CASSATGRNTDTQYF. In nucleotides, the CDR3 is TGTGCCAGCAGCGCGACCGGACGCAACACAGATACGCAGTATTTT.

J is TRBJ1-5 and V is TRBV9, with 9 bases identical to TRBD1. There are 14 residues in the CDR3. J was trimmed by 7 bases and V by 4 bases; bases with no gene match: 6. Germline loops: CDR1 SGDLS, CDR2 YYNGEE. CDR3 amino acids: CASSLGTGPQPQHF. The CDR3, as DNA: TGTGCCAGCAGCCTTGGGACAGGGCCACAGCCCCAGCATTTT.

This chain uses TRBV20-1 with TRBJ1-5; D is ambiguous. From germline, CDR1 is DFQATT and CDR2 SNEGSKA (reference sequence). The CDR3 has 11 amino acids. The V end was cut by 5 bases, the J end by 7 bases, with 9 bases between. The CDR3 protein is CSAPFCQPQHF. The DNA for the CDR3 is TGCAGTGCTCCCTTTTGCCAGCCCCAGCATTTT.

The chain uses TRBV7-9 and TRBJ2-1; possible D gene TRBD2, 5 bases. The CDR3 runs to 16 residues. The V gene lost 5 bases and the J gene lost 0 bases, with 14 bases spanning the gap. The germline V gene has CDR1 SEHNR and CDR2 FQNEAQ (reference sequence). The CDR3 DNA is TGTGCCAGCAGCCCTGCCGGCGGGTTCTCCTACAATGAGCAGTTCTTC. Translated, it gives CASSPAGGFSYNEQFF.

The chain recombines TRBV27 with TRBJ1-5; 10 bases agree with TRBD1. Germline V gene lookup returns CDR1 MNHEY and CDR2 SMNVEV (reference sequence). The V gene end was trimmed by 5 bases and the J gene end by 8 bases; junction bases not matched to a gene: 6. The CDR3 extends over 14 amino acids. The CDR3 here is CASSDRDRGEPQHF. The CDR3 bases are TGTGCCAGCAGTGACCGGGACAGGGGCGAGCCCCAGCATTTT.

The genes are TRBV11-1 and TRBJ1-4, with no clear D. V lost 5 bases and J 8 bases, leaving 15 bases between the germline ends. The CDR3 loop spans 14 amino acids. Germline V CDR1 and CDR2: SGHAT, FQDESV (reference sequence). DNA for the CDR3: TGTGCCAGCAGCAAGACGAGCGCATCGGAAAAACTGTTTTTT. The encoded protein is CASSKTSASEKLFF.

This clone appeared a few times. The chain uses TRBV11-2 and TRBJ1-4, with D unclear. Germline V gene lookup returns CDR1 SGHAT and CDR2 FQNNGV. The ends were cut back, 5 bases at V and 1 base at J, with 5 bases in the middle. The CDR3 length is 13 residues. The CDR3: CASSRVTNEKLFF. The CDR3 coding sequence is TGTGCCAGCAGCCGTGTAACTAATGAAAAACTGTTTTTT.

This clone has just one count. The chain joins TRBV29-1 to TRBJ1-5; 7 nucleotides line up with TRBD1. Germline V gene data show CDR1 as SQVTM and CDR2 as ANQGSEA. Losses at the gene ends were 7 bases for V and 7 bases for J; bases not matched to a gene: 10. This CDR3 comprises 13 residues. CDR3 amino acids: CSAATGRLQPQHF. The CDR3 DNA reads TGCAGCGCCGCGACAGGGAGGCTGCAGCCCCAGCATTTT.

V and J are TRBV5-1 and TRBJ2-1, with TRBD2 matching 8 bases. Germline CDR1 reads SGHRS; CDR2 reads YFSETQ. Trimming cost V 4 bases and J 1 base; bases outside gene matches: 4. The CDR3 has 15 amino acids. DNA for the CDR3: TGCGCCAGCAGCGACGGGACTAGTTCCTACAATGAGCAGTTCTTC. Encoded protein: CASSDGTSSYNEQFF. The variable domain in full, completed from reference TRBV5-1 and TRBJ2-1, reads KAGVTQTPRYLIKTRGQQVTLSCSPISGHRSVSWYQQTPGQGLQFLFEYFSETQRNKGNFPGRFSGRQFSNSRSEMNVSTLELGDSALYLCASSDGTSSYNEQFFGPGTRLTVL.

The chain joins TRBV10-3 to TRBJ2-7, with 8 bases matching TRBD1. The CDR3 is made up of 15 amino acids. Germline V gene sequence: CDR1 ENHRY, CDR2 SYGVKD. V shed 4 bases, J shed 1 base, and the junction held 6 bases outside the gene matches. CDR3 nucleotide sequence: TGTGCCATCAGTGTCGGGACAGGACTATCCTACGAGCAGTACTTC. Translating gives CAISVGTGLSYEQYF.

The chain combines TRBV27 with TRBJ1-2; tentatively, D is TRBD1 (6 bases). Deletions cut 2 bases from V and 8 bases from J, with 12 bases between. The CDR3 extends over 13 amino acids. CDR1 is MNHEY and CDR2 is SMNVEV in the germline V gene (reference sequence). CDR3 loop: CASSLRGAVGYTF. The CDR3 coding sequence is TGTGCCAGCAGTTTACGGGGGGCTGTGGGCTACACCTTC.

This clone was observed once. V gene TRBV10-3 combines with J gene TRBJ2-7; tentatively, D is TRBD2 (5 bases). Between the trimmed V and J ends, which lost 0 bases and 7 bases, there was a span of 7 bases. The CDR3 extends over 12 amino acids. Looked up from germline, CDR1 is ENHRY and CDR2 is SYGVKD. In DNA form, the CDR3 reads TGTGCCATCAGTGAGTCGTCGGGGGAGCAGTACTTC. This translates into CAISESSGEQYF.

This clone was counted once. The rearrangement uses TRBV2 and TRBJ1-2; D is unclear. This CDR3 is 13 amino acids long. V gave up 7 bases and J gave up 0 bases, with 9 bases separating them. Germline V gene sequence: CDR1 SNHLY, CDR2 FYNNEI. For the CDR3, the DNA is TGTGCCAGCACCGTCCGGGCTAACTATGGCTACACCTTC. Protein: CASTVRANYGYTF.

This chain uses TRBV4-1 with TRBJ2-2; D is unresolved. This CDR3 is 15 amino acids long. The ends were cut back, 8 bases at V and 4 bases at J, with 17 bases in the middle. Germline lookup yields CDR1 MGHRA and CDR2 YSYEKL. CDR3 nucleotides: TGCGCCAGCGGAGAAGGGCAAGTCGGCACCGGGGAGCTGTTTTTT. Translated, it gives CASGEGQVGTGELFF.

V gene TRBV27 combines with J gene TRBJ2-3; perhaps D is TRBD1 or TRBD2 (5 bases each). The germline V gene encodes CDR1 MNHEY and CDR2 SMNVEV (reference sequence). V shed 2 bases and J shed 5 bases, with 5 bases lying between them. This CDR3 region has 12 residues. The CDR3 nucleotides are TGTGCCAGCAGTTTAGGGGGAGATACGCAGTATTTT. Translation: CASSLGGDTQYF.

There are a few counts of this clone. The chain links TRBV19 to TRBJ2-2; D is possibly TRBD2 (6 bases). There are 15 residues in the CDR3. From germline, CDR1 is LNHDA and CDR2 SQIVND (reference sequence). V lost 3 bases to trimming and J lost 3 bases, with 11 bases between them. For the CDR3, the DNA is TGTGCCAGTAGTATCGTCGGGGGAGACACCGGGGAGCTGTTTTTT. Its translation: CASSIVGGDTGELFF.

The chain employs TRBV5-1 and TRBJ2-7; 7 bases map to TRBD1. The germline CDR1 and CDR2 sequences are SGHRS and YFSETQ. J was trimmed by 4 bases and V by 4 bases; bases with no gene match: 11. The CDR3 is 15 residues long. CDR3 bases: TGCGCCAGCAGCCTTGCAGGGGGTGGGTTGTACGAGCAGTACTTC. Protein product: CASSLAGGGLYEQYF.

The chain recombines TRBV2 with TRBJ1-5; TRBD1 matches 7 bases. The length of the CDR3 is 15 residues. V dropped 7 bases and J dropped 4; count of bases not matched to a gene: 10. Germline-derived CDR1 and CDR2 are SNHLY and FYNNEI. The CDR3 protein is CASKPPTGVNQPQHF. The CDR3, as DNA: TGTGCCAGCAAGCCCCCCACAGGGGTGAATCAGCCCCAGCATTTT.

This rearrangement joins TRBV6-1 to TRBJ1-2; 8 bases line up with TRBD1. In germline, CDR1 is MNHNS, CDR2 SASEGT. This CDR3 region has 14 residues. V shed 2 bases and J 6 bases; nucleotides not matched to a gene: 5. The CDR3 region has the DNA TGTGCCAGCAGTGAAATCAGGGGGCGAAATGGCTACACCTTC. It translates to CASSEIRGRNGYTF.

The genes are TRBV11-3 and TRBJ2-3; maybe TRBD1 (6 bases). Between the trimmed V and J ends, which lost 4 bases and 2 bases, there was a span of 13 bases. Germline V gene data show CDR1 as SGHNT and CDR2 as YENEEA. The CDR3 sequence is 15 residues long. Written as DNA, the CDR3 is TGTGCCAGCAGCTCAGACGGACAGTTCACAGATACGCAGTATTTT. Translation gives CASSSDGQFTDTQYF.

The chain carries TRBV19 and TRBJ2-1; the match to TRBD2 covers 8 bases. Germline V CDR1 and CDR2: LNHDA, SQIVND (reference sequence). This CDR3 comprises 13 residues. V was clipped by 9 bases and J by 1 base; unmatched bases: 2. The CDR3 region is CASSGSSYNEQFF. CDR3 in DNA: TGTGCCAGCAGCGGGAGTTCCTACAATGAGCAGTTCTTC.

The CDR3 nucleotides read TGTGCCAGCAGCTTAGTGGCTAGCGGGGGCACAGATACGCAGTATTTT. This encodes CASSLVASGGTDTQYF. V usage is TRBV11-2 and J usage is TRBJ2-3, with 9 bases lining up with TRBD2. CDR1 is SGHAT and CDR2 is FQNNGV in the germline V gene. Trimming removed 1 base from V and 1 base from J; junction bases left unmatched: 3. CDR3 length equals 16 residues.

A single count supports this clone. The V gene is TRBV6-1, the J gene TRBJ1-5, with D possibly being TRBD1 (6 bases). Germline-derived CDR1 and CDR2 are MNHNS and SASEGT. The CDR3 loop spans 15 amino acids. V lost 8 bases and J lost 3, with 17 bases in between. The CDR3 loop is CASGGIRQANQPQHF. The CDR3 coding sequence is TGTGCCAGCGGGGGGATCCGACAGGCCAATCAGCCCCAGCATTTT.

The chain joins TRBV5-6 to TRBJ1-4; D is unclear. V lost 0 bases and J 5 bases, leaving 8 bases between the germline ends. The CDR3 has 14 residues. Germline V lookup: CDR1 SGHDT, CDR2 YYEEEE. The CDR3 DNA reads TGTGCCAGCAGCTTGGCCCGCAGAAATGAAAAACTGTTTTTT. This translates into CASSLARRNEKLFF.